This record concerns one T cell receptor (beta chain) sequence. This entry comes from a study of blood T cells in healthy people across ages. Primers used in a second PCR of about 6 to 11 cycles were a sample-barcoded 5' primer and a J-beta primer mix. TCRdb fed the 5' RACE reads into MiXCR, producing one record per CDR3 protein. The data contain 1.5 million to 2 million distinct CDR3 sequences, about 39% of them seen just once; the ten biggest clones take up 23%. The CDR3 totals 17 residues. Germline V gene sequence: CDR1 SGHRS, CDR2 YFSETQ. The J segment lost 0 bases and the V segment lost 5 bases, leaving 8 bases of the junction unmatched. Per-sample yields of isolated PBMCs were at least 7 million. Each sample yielded at least 5.5 micrograms of PBMC total RNA.

Sequencing used blood. The genes are TRBV5-1 and TRBJ2-3; 11 bases agree with TRBD2. The sequence was collected from a human donor in good health. The CDR3 protein is CASSENSGGGSTDTQYF. The CDR3 DNA sequence: TGCGCCAGCAGTGAAAATAGCGGGGGGGGAAGCACAGATACGCAGTATTTT.